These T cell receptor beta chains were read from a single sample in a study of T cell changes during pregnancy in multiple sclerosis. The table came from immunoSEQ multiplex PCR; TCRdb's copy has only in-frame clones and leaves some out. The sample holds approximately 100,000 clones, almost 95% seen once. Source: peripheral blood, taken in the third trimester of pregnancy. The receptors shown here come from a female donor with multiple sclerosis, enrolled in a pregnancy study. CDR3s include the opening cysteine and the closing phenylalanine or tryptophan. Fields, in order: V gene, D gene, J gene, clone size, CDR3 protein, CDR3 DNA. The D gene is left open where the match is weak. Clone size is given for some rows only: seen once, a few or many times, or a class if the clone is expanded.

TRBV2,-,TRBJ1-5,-,CASRRAGYSNQPQHF,TGTGCCAGCAGAAGGGCGGGGTATAGCAATCAGCCCCAGCATTTT
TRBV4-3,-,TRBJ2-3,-,CASSQGTSASGTDTQYF,TGCGCCAGCAGCCAAGGTACATCAGCGAGTGGTACAGATACGCAGTATTTT
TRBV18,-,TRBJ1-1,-,CASSPRQLNTEAFF,TGTGCCAGCTCACCCCGACAGCTAAACACTGAAGCTTTCTTT
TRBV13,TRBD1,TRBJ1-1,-,CASSLRGQMNTEAFF,TGTGCCAGCAGCTTAAGGGGACAGATGAACACTGAAGCTTTCTTT
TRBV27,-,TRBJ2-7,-,CASSLWGGPLYEQYF,TGTGCCAGCAGTTTATGGGGAGGCCCACTATACGAGCAGTACTTC
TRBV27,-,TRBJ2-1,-,CASSLSWGLVNNEQFF,TGTGCCAGCAGTTTATCCTGGGGACTCGTTAACAATGAGCAGTTCTTC
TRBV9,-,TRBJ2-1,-,CASSQDGRRYNEQFF,TGTGCCAGCAGCCAGGACGGCCGGAGGTACAATGAGCAGTTCTTC
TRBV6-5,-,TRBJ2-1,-,CASSYEGLRNEQFF,TGTGCCAGCAGTTACGAGGGCTTGAGGAATGAGCAGTTCTTC
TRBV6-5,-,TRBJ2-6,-,CASTTTVSGANVLTF,TGTGCCAGCACCACGACAGTCTCTGGGGCCAACGTCCTGACTTTC
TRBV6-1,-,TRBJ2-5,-,CASSFDSIQETQYF,TGTGCCAGCAGTTTTGACAGCATCCAAGAGACCCAGTACTTC
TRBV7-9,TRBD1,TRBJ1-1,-,CASSPRPWTGRTEAFF,TGTGCCAGCAGCCCTCGGCCCTGGACAGGGCGAACTGAAGCTTTCTTT
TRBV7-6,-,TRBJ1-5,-,CASSKGGGYNQPQHF,TGTGCCAGCAGCAAAGGGGGGGGATACAATCAGCCCCAGCATTTT
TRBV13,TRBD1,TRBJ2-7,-,CASSPGQGTSEQYF,TGTGCCAGCAGCCCGGGACAGGGGACGTCCGAGCAGTACTTC
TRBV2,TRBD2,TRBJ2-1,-,CASRLTPGLAGANEQFF,TGTGCCAGCAGGCTGACCCCCGGACTAGCGGGGGCAAATGAGCAGTTCTTC
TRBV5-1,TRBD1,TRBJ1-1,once,CASSPGLNRGRTEAFF,TGCGCCAGCAGCCCCGGGCTCAACAGGGGCCGCACTGAAGCTTTCTTT
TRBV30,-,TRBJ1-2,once,CAWSPSLAGARGYTF,TGTGCCTGGAGTCCCTCCCTGGCAGGGGCTCGCGGCTACACCTTC
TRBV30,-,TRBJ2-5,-,CAWTPQEQETQYF,TGTGCCTGGACCCCCCAGGAACAAGAGACCCAGTACTTC
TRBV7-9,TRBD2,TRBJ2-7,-,CASSSTSGPYEQYF,TGTGCCAGCAGCTCCACTAGCGGACCCTACGAGCAGTACTTC
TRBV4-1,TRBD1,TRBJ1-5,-,CASSQDSGQGSGNQPQHF,TGCGCCAGCAGCCAAGATTCGGGACAGGGGTCGGGCAATCAGCCCCAGCATTTT
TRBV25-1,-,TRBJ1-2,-,CASSAGGGNYGYTF,TGTGCCAGCAGTGCGGGCGGCGGGAACTATGGCTACACCTTC
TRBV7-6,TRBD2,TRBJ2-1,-,CASSSTSGRAYNEQFF,TGTGCCAGCAGCTCGACTAGCGGGAGGGCCTACAATGAGCAGTTCTTC
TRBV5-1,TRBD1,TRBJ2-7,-,CASSLGDSPEQYF,TGCGCCAGCAGCTTGGGGGACAGCCCCGAGCAGTACTTC
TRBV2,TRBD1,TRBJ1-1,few,CASRGQGLNTEAFF,TGTGCCAGCAGAGGACAGGGATTGAACACTGAAGCTTTCTTT
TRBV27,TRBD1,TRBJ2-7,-,CASGQGYEQYF,TGTGCCAGCGGACAGGGCTACGAGCAGTACTTC
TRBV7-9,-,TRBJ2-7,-,CASSLDPGNYEQYF,TGTGCCAGCAGCTTAGATCCAGGGAACTACGAGCAGTACTTC
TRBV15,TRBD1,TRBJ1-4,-,CATSRDRGNEKLFF,TGTGCCACCAGCAGGGACAGGGGGAATGAAAAACTGTTTTTT
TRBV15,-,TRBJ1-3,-,CATSRLQDTIYF,TGTGCCACCAGCCGACTACAAGACACCATATATTTT
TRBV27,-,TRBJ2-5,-,CASSPTIRRTQYF,TGTGCCAGCAGCCCGACGATCCGGAGGACCCAGTACTTC
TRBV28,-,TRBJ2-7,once,CASMVSGTGEQYF,TGTGCCAGCATGGTCTCAGGGACTGGGGAGCAGTACTTC
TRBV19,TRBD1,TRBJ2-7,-,CASMGTGGRSSYEQYF,TGTGCCAGTATGGGGACAGGGGGCCGATCCTCCTACGAGCAGTACTTC
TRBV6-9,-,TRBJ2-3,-,CASSRKHRDTQYF,TGTGCCAGCAGCCGGAAGCACAGAGATACGCAGTATTTT
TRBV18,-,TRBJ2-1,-,CASSPRATYNEQFF,TGTGCCAGCTCACCCAGGGCAACCTACAATGAGCAGTTCTTC
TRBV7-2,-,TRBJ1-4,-,CASSSRFEGEKLFF,TGTGCCAGCAGCTCGAGGTTCGAAGGTGAAAAACTGTTTTTT
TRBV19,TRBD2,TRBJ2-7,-,CASSMTSGRPQGYEQYF,TGTGCCAGTAGTATGACTAGCGGGAGGCCCCAGGGCTACGAGCAGTACTTC
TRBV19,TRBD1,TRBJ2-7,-,CASSSRDRGFPWGYEQYF,TGTGCCAGTAGTTCCCGGGACAGGGGTTTTCCCTGGGGCTACGAGCAGTACTTC
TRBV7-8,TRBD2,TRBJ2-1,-,CASSLASTILAGGPLDEQFF,TGTGCCAGCAGCTTAGCCAGCACGATACTAGCGGGAGGCCCTTTAGATGAGCAGTTCTTC
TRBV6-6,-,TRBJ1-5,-,CASSYLQGYSNQPQHF,TGTGCCAGCAGTTACTTACAGGGATATAGCAATCAGCCCCAGCATTTT
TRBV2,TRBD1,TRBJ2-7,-,CASRGRQGISYEQYF,TGTGCCAGCAGGGGAAGACAGGGTATATCCTACGAGCAGTACTTC
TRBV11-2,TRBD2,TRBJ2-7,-,CASLEPGLDGYEQYF,TGTGCCAGCCTCGAGCCGGGACTAGACGGGTACGAGCAGTACTTC
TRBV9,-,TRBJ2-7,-,CASSVGSETYEQYF,TGTGCCAGCAGCGTAGGTTCAGAAACCTACGAGCAGTACTTC
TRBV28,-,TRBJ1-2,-,CASSLPANYGYTF,TGTGCCAGCAGTTTACCGGCTAACTATGGCTACACCTTC
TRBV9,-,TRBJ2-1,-,CASSVGGSHNEQFF,TGTGCCAGCAGCGTAGGAGGCTCCCACAATGAGCAGTTCTTC
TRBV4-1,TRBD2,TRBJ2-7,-,CASSSGTSGVAAYEQYF,TGCGCCAGCAGCTCAGGGACTAGCGGAGTTGCCGCCTACGAGCAGTACTTC
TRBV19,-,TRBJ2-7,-,CASSGNPPYEQYF,TGTGCCAGTAGCGGTAACCCTCCCTACGAGCAGTACTTC
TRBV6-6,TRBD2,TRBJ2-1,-,CASILTSGYNEQFF,TGTGCCAGCATTTTGACTAGCGGCTACAATGAGCAGTTCTTC
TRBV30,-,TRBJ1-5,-,CAWNQVRGSDQPQHF,TGTGCCTGGAATCAGGTTCGGGGGTCGGATCAGCCCCAGCATTTT
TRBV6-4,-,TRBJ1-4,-,CASRRGAVEKLFF,TGTGCCAGCAGACGGGGGGCTGTTGAAAAACTGTTTTTT
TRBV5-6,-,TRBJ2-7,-,CASSLGLIEQYF,TGTGCCAGCAGCTTGGGACTGATCGAGCAGTACTTC